What follows are 9 T cell receptor beta chains derived from one specimen sequenced in a study of liver allograft versus peripheral blood T cells. The wider study: Transplanted-liver T cell receptor repertoires were compared with recipients' peripheral blood repertoires.

TCRdb reanalysed the reads using MiXCR and keeps one entry per CDR3 protein. This table holds hundreds of distinct CDR3 sequences, approximately 9.9% found once. These receptors were obtained from a human patient who had a liver transplant. A share of the T cells may be of graft donor origin.

As for this clonotype: This likely traces to a read error, being one base from a far larger clone. The rearrangement joins TRBV6-1 to TRBJ2-7, with TRBD2 identical over 7 bases. Germline CDR1 reads MNHNS; CDR2 reads SASEGT. There are 14 residues in the CDR3. DNA for the CDR3: TGTGCCATCAGTGAACTAGCGTTTACCTACGACCAGTACTTC. It encodes CAISELAFTYDQYF.

In its sample, this clonotype ranks as large. Written as DNA, the CDR3 is TGTGCCACCAGTGCTGACTTTAGCAATCAGCCCCAGCATTTT. It specifies CATSADFSNQPQHF. The chain uses TRBV24-1 and TRBJ1-5; D remains ambiguous. This CDR3 contains 14 residues. Per the germline V gene, CDR1 is KGHDR and CDR2 is SFDVKD. Trimming shortened V by 5 bases and J by 0 bases, and 7 bases separated the two germline ends.

Sample share makes this clonotype medium-sized. The chain carries TRBV10-3 and TRBJ1-1; D is undetermined. CDR3 length: 15 residues. The V gene lost 0 bases and the J gene lost 8 bases, with 16 bases spanning the gap. Germline CDR1 is ENHRY and CDR2 is SYGVKD. Here the CDR3 reads CAISESRYQMVEAFF. The CDR3 DNA reads TGTGCCATCAGTGAGTCGCGATATCAGATGGTAGAAGCTTTCTTT.

This clonotype qualifies as medium-sized (0.01 to 0.1%). The chain combines TRBV19 with TRBJ1-1, with D perhaps matching TRBD1 (5 bases). The ends were cut back, 4 bases at V and 2 bases at J, with 17 bases in the middle. Per the germline V gene, CDR1 is LNHDA and CDR2 is SQIVND (reference sequence). The CDR3 is made up of 16 amino acids. CDR3 in amino acids: CASSRTAGAVNTEAFF. The CDR3 nucleotides read TGTGCCAGTAGTAGAACAGCTGGGGCAGTCAACACTGAAGCTTTCTTT. The full variable domain, its missing parts supplied by reference TRBV19 and TRBJ1-1, is DGGITQSPKYLFRKEGQNVTLSCEQNLNHDAMYWYRQDPGQGLRLIYYSQIVNDFQKGDIAEGYSVSREKKESFPLTVTSAQKNPTAFYLCASSRTAGAVNTEAFFGQGTRLTVV.

By share of the sample, this clonotype is large (0.1 to 1%). CDR3 in amino acids: CASSWDRSGNTIYF. The DNA for the CDR3 is TGTGCCAGCAGCTGGGACAGATCTGGAAACACCATATATTTT. The gene calls are TRBV6-5 and TRBJ1-3; 7 positions match TRBD1. V lost 6 bases to trimming and J lost 1 base; unmatched junction nucleotides: 3. The CDR3 is 14 residues long. The V gene's germline CDR1 is MNHEY and CDR2 SVGAGI.

By its share, this clonotype is medium-sized (0.01 to 0.1%). This chain connects TRBV6-5 to TRBJ2-7; tentative D call: TRBD2 (7 bases). CDR3 length: 15 residues. Germline-derived CDR1 and CDR2 are MNHEY and SVGAGI. The germline V and J ends were trimmed by 0 bases and 2 bases, with 11 bases remaining between them. The CDR3 nucleotides are TGTGCCAGCAGTTACTCGGGGAGGGGGACCTACGAGCAGTACTTC. It codes for CASSYSGRGTYEQYF.

Comments on this clonotype: This likely stems from a read error, as it lies one base from a far larger clone. This rearrangement joins TRBV6-5 to TRBJ2-7; D perhaps matches TRBD2 (6 bases). This CDR3 is built from 14 residues. Germline V gene sequence: CDR1 MNHEY, CDR2 SVGAGI. DNA for the CDR3: TGTGCCAGCAGGCACGGGAGTTCCGCCTACGAGCAGCACTTC. Protein product: CASRHGSSAYEQHF.

The V call is TRBV2, the J call TRBJ2-2; 14 positions agree with TRBD2. V was pared by 5 bases and J by 0 bases, with 5 bases of the junction left unmatched. The CDR3 has 18 residues. CDR1 and CDR2 (germline): SNHLY, FYNNEI. DNA of the CDR3: TGTGCCAGCAGTCGGACTAGCGGGAGGTTCGCGAACACCGGGGAGCTGTTTTTT. Translation gives CASSRTSGRFANTGELFF. The whole variable domain, remainder taken from reference TRBV2 and TRBJ2-2, is EPEVTQTPSHQVTQMGQEVILRCVPISNHLYFYWYRQILGQKVEFLVSFYNNEISEKSEIFDDQFSVERPDGSNFTLKIRSTKLEDSAMYFCASSRTSGRFANTGELFFGEGSRLTVL.

This sequence joins TRBV7-2 and TRBJ2-7; D is perhaps TRBD2 (6 bases). CDR3 size: 13 residues. Trimming shortened V by 5 bases and J by 3 bases, and 11 bases separated the two germline ends. Per the germline V gene, CDR1 is SGHTA and CDR2 is FQGNSA. CDR3 bases: TGTGCCAGCAGCCCTCGGGGGAACTACGAGCAGTACTTC. As protein: CASSPRGNYEQYF.